The 17 T cell receptor beta chains presented below share a single source sample, sequenced in a study of blood T cells in healthy people across ages. Primed by a sample-barcoded 5' primer and a J-beta primer mix, a second PCR proceeded for about 6 to 11 cycles. In TCRdb, the 5' RACE reads were re-called with MiXCR into one record per CDR3 protein. The sample carries some 1.8 million distinct CDR3 sequences, roughly 43% recorded once. The sequenced material came from blood. All receptors come from a human donor in good health.

This clonotype was found a few times. The CDR3 loop reads CASSAVATGELFF. The CDR3 DNA is TGTGCCAGCAGCGCAGTGGCGACCGGGGAGCTGTTTTTT. This chain uses TRBV6-5 with TRBJ2-2; D not certain. V was pared by 6 bases and J by 5 bases, with 10 bases between. This CDR3 has 13 amino acids. The germline V gene has CDR1 MNHEY and CDR2 SVGAGI.

The rearrangement joins TRBV13 to TRBJ2-7; the match to TRBD1 covers 7 bases. CDR3 length equals 15 residues. With V trimmed by 4 bases and J by 2 bases, 8 bases remained unmatched. Per germline, CDR1 PRHDT and CDR2 FYEKMQ (reference sequence). CDR3 residues: CASSSGLGQTYEQYF. The CDR3 coding sequence is TGTGCCAGCAGCTCAGGCCTGGGACAGACCTACGAGCAGTACTTC.

Concerning this clonotype itself: The limits of the CDR3 on the DNA are not certain, so only TCRdb's listed CDR3 is given. The CDR3 here is CASSIYLCSVGPGTGGSEQYF. The genes are TRBV3-1 and TRBJ2-5; the D segment call TRBD1 is taken from the table without a DNA check. Germline V gene sequence: CDR1 LGHDT, CDR2 YNNKEL (reference sequence). The CDR3 numbers 21 amino acids, ends counted.

This clonotype was counted between two and nine times. The chain couples TRBV7-3 to TRBJ1-5; D is unclear. V shed 5 bases and J shed 6 bases, with 11 bases lying between them. Germline CDR1 is SGHTA and CDR2 is FQGTGA. The CDR3 length is 13 residues. The CDR3 DNA reads TGTGCCAGCAGCCCCCAAGGAGGTCAGCCCCAGCATTTT. Residues: CASSPQGGQPQHF.

This clonotype was seen only once. The chain is built from TRBV7-9 and TRBJ2-2; D remains unclear. The CDR3 spans 13 residues. V was trimmed by 2 bases and J by 4 bases, leaving 5 bases between them. Looked up from germline, CDR1 is SEHNR and CDR2 is FQNEAQ (reference sequence). The CDR3 region is CASSLQSTGELFF. DNA for the CDR3: TGTGCCAGCAGCTTACAGAGCACCGGGGAGCTGTTTTTT.

The V gene is TRBV7-2, the J gene TRBJ1-2, with D tentatively TRBD1 (6 bases). V shed 0 bases and J shed 5 bases, with 10 bases lying between them. CDR3 length: 14 residues. Germline values: CDR1 SGHTA, CDR2 FQGNSA. The CDR3 DNA reads TGTGCCAGCAGCTTAGCGAGCCAGGGGTATGGCTACACCTTC. Amino acid sequence: CASSLASQGYGYTF. The variable domain in full, with the rest retrieved from reference TRBV7-2 and TRBJ1-2, is GAGVSQSPSNKVTEKGKDVELRCDPISGHTALYWYRQSLGQGLEFLIYFQGNSAPDKSGLPSDRFSAERTGGSVSTLTIQRTQQEDSAVYLCASSLASQGYGYTFGSGTRLTVV.

Concerning this clonotype itself: Germline and junction disagree at one end, which may indicate a read error. The V call is TRBV6-6, the J call TRBJ2-5; TRBD2 matches at 11 bases. CDR3 size: 16 residues. Germline CDR1 and CDR2: MNHNY and SVGAGI (reference sequence). The CDR3: CASSRSGGAQPETPYF. In DNA, the CDR3 is TGTGCCAGCAGTCGTAGCGGGGGGGCCCAGCCAGAGACCCCGTACTTC.

This clonotype was observed a handful of times. The genes are TRBV20-1 and TRBJ2-1; either TRBD1 or TRBD2 may fit D (5 bases each). Germline values: CDR1 DFQATT, CDR2 SNEGSKA (reference sequence). V was clipped by 5 bases and J by 2 bases, with 10 bases between them. CDR3 size: 13 residues. The CDR3 DNA reads TGCAGTGCTGGGACGGATCCCTACAATGAGCAGTTCTTC. Encoded protein: CSAGTDPYNEQFF.

This clonotype was seen only a few times. The chain is built from TRBV6-6 and TRBJ2-5; no reliable D call. The CDR3 extends over 13 amino acids. Trimming shortened V by 0 bases and J by 10 bases, and 12 bases separated the two germline ends. Germline CDR1 and CDR2: MNHNY and SVGAGI (reference sequence). In DNA form, the CDR3 reads TGTGCCAGCAGTTACTCCCAAAGGGAAGTCCAGTACTTC. It yields the protein CASSYSQREVQYF.

The sample holds a few counts of this clonotype. The chain employs TRBV5-6 and TRBJ1-2, with D unresolved. Per germline, CDR1 SGHDT and CDR2 YYEEEE. Trimming left V 4 bases short and J 5 bases short, with 15 bases between. The CDR3 is 14 residues long. CDR3: CASSLGVLGYGYTF. The CDR3 DNA reads as TGTGCCAGCAGCCTCGGAGTGCTGGGGTATGGCTACACCTTC. The full variable domain, with the rest looked up from reference TRBV5-6 and TRBJ1-2, is DAGVTQSPTHLIKTRGQQVTLRCSPKSGHDTVSWYQQALGQGPQFIFQYYEEEERQRGNFPDRFSGHQFPNYSSELNVNALLLGDSALYLCASSLGVLGYGYTFGSGTRLTVV.

This chain uses TRBV12-3 or TRBV12-4 with TRBJ2-1, with D tentatively TRBD2 (6 bases). Trimming stripped 7 bases from V and 2 bases from J, with 12 bases between. The CDR3 is 14 residues long. The CDR3: CASTGTPAYNEQFF. Here the CDR3 DNA reads TGTGCCAGCACCGGGACTCCTGCCTACAATGAGCAGTTCTTC.

The CDR3 protein is CASNPGGIYEQFF. DNA for the CDR3: TGTGCCAGCAATCCGGGGGGTATTTATGAGCAGTTCTTC. The V gene is TRBV6-2 or TRBV6-3, the J gene TRBJ2-1, with 7 bases that match TRBD2. CDR3 length: 13 amino acids. V lost 7 bases, J lost 8 bases, and 8 bases stayed unmatched. CDR1 is MNHEY, CDR2 SVGEGT, per germline.

The V and J genes are TRBV29-1 and TRBJ1-2; unclear D gene. The germline V gene encodes CDR1 SQVTM and CDR2 ANQGSEA. Between the trimmed V and J ends, which lost 5 bases and 2 bases, there was a span of 21 bases. CDR3 length: 16 residues. The CDR3 coding sequence is TGCAGCGTTTCGTACGGATCGCGCGGCCTGAACTATGGCTACACCTTC. Translated, it gives CSVSYGSRGLNYGYTF.

In its sample, this clonotype was seen a few times. The genes are TRBV18 and TRBJ2-4; D gene unclear. CDR1 KGHSH and CDR2 LQKENI come from the germline V gene. The CDR3 consists of 11 residues. V was shortened by 8 bases and J by 6 bases, with 8 bases between the two germline ends. The CDR3 coding sequence is TGTGCCAGCGAGCAGAGAAACATTCAGTACTTC. Protein sequence: CASEQRNIQYF.

This clonotype was seen at least ten times. This chain links TRBV11-2 with TRBJ2-7; no reliable D call. Germline V CDR1 and CDR2: SGHAT, FQNNGV. The CDR3 loop spans 13 amino acids. V lost 0 bases to trimming and J lost 2 bases, with 5 bases between them. CDR3 protein: CASSLERTYEQYF. The CDR3 DNA follows: TGTGCCAGCAGCTTAGAACGGACCTACGAGCAGTACTTC.

This clonotype was recorded a few times. J is TRBJ2-7 and V is TRBV6-1; D ambiguous. In germline, CDR1 is MNHNS, CDR2 SASEGT. This CDR3 is 20 amino acids long. Trimming stripped 6 bases from V and 0 bases from J, with 30 bases between. CDR3 amino acids: CASSPSLSGRWISSSYEQYF. CDR3 coding DNA: TGTGCCAGCAGCCCGTCGTTGTCTGGACGTTGGATATCAAGCTCCTACGAGCAGTACTTC.

The gene calls are TRBV12-3 or TRBV12-4 and TRBJ2-5; TRBD2 matches at 8 bases. The junction had 10 bases not matched to a gene; V was cut back by 3 bases and J by 4 bases. The CDR3 covers 16 residues. CDR3 residues: CASSFGGGRFRETQYF. CDR3 sequence (DNA): TGTGCCAGCAGTTTCGGGGGGGGCAGGTTCCGAGAGACCCAGTACTTC.